This entry lists 27 T cell receptor beta chains sequenced from one sample in a study of blood T cell repertoires in COVID-19. This table comes from immunoSEQ multiplex PCR, and its TCRdb copy is limited to in-frame clones, with some not included. The sample records 410,000 or so clones, 75% to 90% being singletons. Sequenced input: peripheral blood. Every receptor here comes from a woman in her forties with COVID-19, enrolled during active disease.

The rearrangement links TRBV19 to TRBJ2-1, with a tentative D call TRBD1 (6 bases). CDR3 size: 14 residues. V was shortened by 4 bases and J by 7 bases, with 14 bases between the two germline ends. Germline loops: CDR1 LNHDA, CDR2 SQIVND (reference sequence). The CDR3, as DNA: TGTGCCAGTAGTAGGCAACGACAGGTAAATGAGCAGTTCTTC. Translating it yields CASSRQRQVNEQFF.

This clone was counted a single time. The V and J genes are TRBV2 and TRBJ2-5, with D uncertain. The CDR3 has 16 amino acids. V was clipped by 2 bases and J by 7 bases, with 20 bases between them. The germline V gene encodes CDR1 SNHLY and CDR2 FYNNEI. CDR3 DNA: TGTGCCAGCAGTGAATCTCCGGCAGGCGCTGTGTGGACCCAGTACTTC. Amino acids: CASSESPAGAVWTQYF.

V gene TRBV4-3 combines with J gene TRBJ1-6, with a possible D match to TRBD1 (6 bases). Looked up from germline, CDR1 is LGHNA and CDR2 is YSLEER. Trimming removed 3 bases from V and 4 bases from J, with 10 bases in between. There are 15 residues in the CDR3. The CDR3 here is CASSQHREYNSPLHF. The CDR3 DNA reads TGCGCCAGCAGCCAGCACAGGGAGTATAATTCACCCCTCCACTTT.

This chain links TRBV5-1 with TRBJ2-4, with 10 bases matching TRBD2. The CDR3 is 16 residues long. Trimming removed 3 bases from V and 4 bases from J; junction bases left unmatched: 7. Germline loops: CDR1 SGHRS, CDR2 YFSETQ. CDR3 DNA sequence: TGCGCCAGCAGCTCCGACCCGACTAGCGGGAAAAACATTCAGTACTTC. Translated, it gives CASSSDPTSGKNIQYF.

The CDR3 nucleotides are TGTGCCAGCTCACCTTTAGGAAACACCATATATTTT. This codes for CASSPLGNTIYF. The chain employs TRBV18 and TRBJ1-3; D not resolved. CDR3 size: 12 residues. CDR1 KGHSH and CDR2 LQKENI come from the germline V gene. V was clipped by 3 bases and J by 4 bases, with 4 bases between them.

J is TRBJ2-1 and V is TRBV5-6, with D tentatively TRBD2 (6 bases). This CDR3 spans 17 amino acids. CDR1 SGHDT and CDR2 YYEEEE come from the germline V gene. Deletions cut 4 bases from V and 4 bases from J, with 21 bases between. DNA for the CDR3: TGTGCCAGCAGCGTAATGCAGGGTAGTGGGACTTACAATGAGCAGTTCTTC. Translated: CASSVMQGSGTYNEQFF.

V usage is TRBV6-2 or TRBV6-3 and J usage is TRBJ1-5; the D is unclear. CDR3 length: 15 amino acids. CDR1 and CDR2 from the germline V gene are MNHEY and SVGEGT. The germline V and J ends were trimmed by 0 bases and 6 bases, with 12 bases remaining between them. The CDR3 bases are TGTGCCAGCAGTTACTCGCCTTGGGAGGTTCAGCCCCAGCATTTT. The encoded protein is CASSYSPWEVQPQHF.

The chain couples TRBV30 to TRBJ2-5; possible D gene TRBD1, 6 bases. Germline V lookup: CDR1 GTSNPN, CDR2 SVGIG (reference sequence). This CDR3 spans 13 amino acids. Trimming took 7 bases from V and 1 from J, leaving 13 bases between them. CDR3 residues: CASTGISQETQYF. DNA for the CDR3: TGTGCCTCCACAGGGATTAGCCAAGAGACCCAGTACTTC.

The chain couples TRBV6-2 or TRBV6-3 to TRBJ2-7; D might be TRBD1 (5 bases). V lost 0 bases and J 4 bases, leaving 19 bases between the germline ends. The CDR3 totals 17 residues. Germline V gene data show CDR1 as MNHEY and CDR2 as SVGEGT. The CDR3 bases are TGTGCCAGCAGTTACTCAAGGGGTAAGCGTGATCCGTACGAGCAGTACTTC. Translation: CASSYSRGKRDPYEQYF.

The chain has TRBV12-3 or TRBV12-4 and TRBJ1-1, with 7 nucleotides matching TRBD1. Germline trimming cut 6 bases from V and 6 bases from J; bases unmatched to any gene: 7. CDR3 length equals 13 residues. Here the CDR3 DNA reads TGTGCCAGCAGCCAGACAGGGTGGGCTGAAGCTTTCTTT. Its translation is CASSQTGWAEAFF.

Notes on this clone: A junction boundary mismatches the germline segment, possibly from a read error. This chain connects TRBV7-9 to TRBJ1-5; D is unresolved. Germline assignment: CDR1 SEHNR and CDR2 FQNEAQ (reference sequence). The CDR3 spans 13 residues. CDR3 DNA: TGTGCCGGCAGCCAGAATAGCAATCAGCCCCAGCATTTT. This codes for CAGSQNSNQPQHF. Filled out from reference TRBV7-9 and TRBJ1-5, the complete variable domain reads DTGVSQNPRHKITKRGQNVTFRCDPISEHNRLYWYRQTLGQGPEFLTYFQNEAQLEKSRLLSDRFSAERPKGSFSTLEIQRTEQGDSAMYLCAGSQNSNQPQHFGDGTRLSIL.

The CDR3 coding sequence is TGTGCTAGTGGTTTCCACCCCACTAGCGGCGCCTACAATGAGCAGTTCTTC. This gives the protein CASGFHPTSGAYNEQFF. The V gene is TRBV12-5, the J gene TRBJ2-1; 8 bases agree with TRBD2. V lost 3 bases and J lost 2; bases outside the gene matches: 9. The CDR3 is made up of 17 amino acids. CDR1 is LGHNT and CDR2 is FRNRAP in the germline V gene.

CDR3 bases: TGTGCCAGCAGTAAACAGTCCAATGAAAAACTGTTTTTT. Its protein product is CASSKQSNEKLFF. V is TRBV27 and J is TRBJ1-4; D remains ambiguous. Germline CDR1 is MNHEY and CDR2 is SMNVEV (reference sequence). V gave up 5 bases and J gave up 5 bases, with 9 bases separating them. This CDR3 contains 13 residues.

This clone was seen ten or more times. V and J are TRBV6-1 and TRBJ1-2; D remains unclear. The CDR3 sequence is 14 residues long. CDR1 is MNHNS, CDR2 SASEGT, per germline. Trimming shortened V by 0 bases and J by 8 bases, and 13 bases separated the two germline ends. DNA of the CDR3: TGTGCCAGCAGTGAAGCGCGTCTGGTAAGCGGCTACACCTTC. Its translation is CASSEARLVSGYTF.

This chain connects TRBV7-3 to TRBJ2-5; 12 bases map to TRBD2. The length of the CDR3 is 16 residues. V was clipped by 0 bases and J by 2 bases; unmatched bases: 1. Germline CDR1 and CDR2: SGHTA and FQGTGA. The CDR3 sequence: CASSLTLAGGQETQYF. DNA for the CDR3: TGTGCCAGCAGCTTAACACTAGCGGGGGGTCAAGAGACCCAGTACTTC.

The chain employs TRBV5-8 and TRBJ2-7; D uncertain. V dropped 5 bases and J dropped 1 base, with 13 bases sitting between them. This CDR3 has 14 residues. Germline CDR1 is SGHTS and CDR2 is YDEGEE. The DNA of the CDR3 is TGTGCCAGCAGATCCCGACGCGGTTCCTACGAGCAGTACTTC. The encoded protein is CASRSRRGSYEQYF.

This clone showed up just once. The chain employs TRBV5-3 and TRBJ1-1; tentatively, D is TRBD1 (6 bases). TRBV5-3 is placed among ORFs of uncertain function. Deletions cut 2 bases from V and 4 bases from J, with 21 bases between. There are 17 residues in the CDR3. The CDR3 region is CARSFTDSARSSTEAFF. The CDR3, as DNA: TGTGCCAGAAGCTTCACGGACAGTGCAAGATCTAGCACTGAAGCTTTCTTT.

This clone was seen just once. The chain couples TRBV7-6 to TRBJ2-1; 7 bases line up with TRBD2. Looked up from germline, CDR1 is SGHVS and CDR2 is FNYEAQ. The V gene end was trimmed by 7 bases and the J gene end by 0 bases; junction bases not matched to a gene: 9. CDR3 length equals 16 residues. CDR3 bases: TGTGCCAGCACTGTAGGGGAGGGGAGCTCCTACAATGAGCAGTTCTTC. Residues: CASTVGEGSSYNEQFF.

The chain is built from TRBV2 and TRBJ1-2; 10 nucleotides line up with TRBD1. The germline V gene has CDR1 SNHLY and CDR2 FYNNEI. The CDR3 loop spans 13 amino acids. Germline trimming cut 4 bases from V and 8 bases from J; bases unmatched to any gene: 4. This CDR3 reads CASSGQGARGYTF. CDR3 sequence (DNA): TGTGCCAGCAGTGGACAGGGGGCGCGAGGCTACACCTTC.

J is TRBJ2-7 and V is TRBV11-2, with D possibly TRBD2 on 5 matching bases. The CDR3 loop spans 16 amino acids. Looked up from germline, CDR1 is SGHAT and CDR2 is FQNNGV. Trimming left V 1 base short and J 2 bases short, with 15 bases between. The CDR3, as DNA: TGTGCCAGCAGCTTAGGTAGCCAACAGACTACCTACGAGCAGTACTTC. This encodes CASSLGSQQTTYEQYF. The full variable domain, rest sourced from reference TRBV11-2 and TRBJ2-7, is EAGVAQSPRYKIIEKRQSVAFWCNPISGHATLYWYQQILGQGPKLLIQFQNNGVVDDSQLPKDRFSAERLKGVDSTLKIQPAKLEDSAVYLCASSLGSQQTTYEQYFGPGTRLTVT.

The V gene is TRBV7-9, the J gene TRBJ1-3, with 7 bases aligning to TRBD1. Germline V gives CDR1 SEHNR, CDR2 FQNEAQ (reference sequence). CDR3 size: 14 residues. After removal of 5 bases from V and 4 bases from J, the junction contained 5 bases not matched to a gene. CDR3 in DNA: TGTGCCAGCAGCCCGGACAGGTCCGGAAACACCATATATTTT. This sequence encodes CASSPDRSGNTIYF.

The CDR3 region is CASSLGGGRGTDTQYF. CDR3 DNA sequence: TGCGCCAGCAGCCTAGGTGGGGGTAGGGGGACAGATACGCAGTATTTT. The V call is TRBV5-1, the J call TRBJ2-3; TRBD1 might be the D (6 bases). The CDR3 spans 16 residues. Trimming took off 4 bases at V and 3 bases at J, with 18 bases between the two ends. The germline gives CDR1 SGHRS, CDR2 YFSETQ.

This rearrangement joins TRBV18 to TRBJ1-1; 9 bases map to TRBD1. The length of the CDR3 is 16 residues. The junction had 7 bases not matched to a gene; V was cut back by 1 base and J by 4 bases. The germline gives CDR1 KGHSH, CDR2 LQKENI. For the CDR3, the DNA is TGTGCCAGCTCACCACTGGACAGGGGCTCTGGCACTGAAGCTTTCTTT. This translates into CASSPLDRGSGTEAFF. The full variable domain, in which reference TRBV18 and TRBJ1-1 provide the parts outside the CDR3, is NAGVMQNPRHLVRRRGQEARLRCSPMKGHSHVYWYRQLPEEGLKFMVYLQKENIIDESGMPKERFSAEFPKEGPSILRIQQVVRGDSAAYFCASSPLDRGSGTEAFFGQGTRLTVV.

The chain combines TRBV27 with TRBJ1-5, with 8 bases identical to TRBD1. This CDR3 contains 15 residues. The V segment lost 0 bases and the J segment 6 bases; nucleotides outside the gene matches: 4. Germline V gives CDR1 MNHEY, CDR2 SMNVEV (reference sequence). The CDR3: CASSLSRQGFQPQHF. In DNA form, the CDR3 reads TGTGCCAGCAGTTTATCCCGACAGGGGTTTCAGCCCCAGCATTTT.

The chain carries TRBV7-8 and TRBJ2-1; D is perhaps TRBD2 (5 bases). V was shortened by 5 bases and J by 8 bases, with 22 bases between the two germline ends. This CDR3 spans 16 amino acids. From germline, CDR1 is SGHVS and CDR2 FQNEAQ. In DNA form, the CDR3 reads TGTGCCAGCAGCCGAGGTCCTAGCACATCTATCCATGAGCAGTTCTTC. It translates to CASSRGPSTSIHEQFF.

A word on this clone: This specimen includes other DNA sequences encoding the same CDR3. The V and J genes are TRBV5-1 and TRBJ1-2; the match to TRBD1 covers 11 bases. V shed 4 bases and J 4 bases; nucleotides not matched to a gene: 3. Germline CDR1 and CDR2: SGHRS and YFSETQ. This CDR3 has 14 residues. In DNA, the CDR3 is TGCGCCAGCAGCCCCGGGACAGGGGGCTATGGCTACACCTTC. Translated: CASSPGTGGYGYTF.

The J gene is TRBJ1-6, the V gene TRBV5-1; 7 nucleotides align to TRBD1. In germline, CDR1 is SGHRS, CDR2 YFSETQ. V shed 1 base, J shed 6 bases, and the junction held 10 bases outside the gene matches. The CDR3 consists of 17 residues. CDR3 nucleotide sequence: TGCGCCAGCAGCTTGCGGCCCTCCGGGACAGCTAATTCACCCCTCCACTTT. Protein product: CASSLRPSGTANSPLHF.